The 15 T cell receptor beta chains presented below share a single source sample, sequenced in a study of blood T cell repertoires in COVID-19. Repertoires were generated with immunoSEQ multiplex PCR, while TCRdb's copy carries only in-frame clones and drops some. The sample contains 95,000 to 150,000 clones, about four fifths of which appear only once. Input material: PBMCs or T cells enriched from blood (not recorded which). Receptors were obtained from a young woman who had recovered from COVID-19.

The V gene is TRBV5-1, the J gene TRBJ1-1; TRBD1 agrees at 8 bases. The CDR3 covers 13 residues. Germline lookup yields CDR1 SGHRS and CDR2 YFSETQ. Trimming at V came to 7 bases and at J to 3 bases, leaving 5 bases not matched to a gene. The CDR3 DNA reads TGCGCCAGCCGGACAGGGAAGGACACTGAAGCTTTCTTT. This gives the protein CASRTGKDTEAFF.

DNA for the CDR3: TGCAGCGTTGGGGATGGGGGACTAGCGGGCTCCTACGAGCAGTACTTC. Encoded protein: CSVGDGGLAGSYEQYF. This chain uses TRBV29-1 with TRBJ2-7, with TRBD2 identical over 12 bases. The ends lost 4 bases at V and 0 bases at J; junction bases unmatched: 7. There are 16 residues in the CDR3. Per germline, CDR1 SQVTM and CDR2 ANQGSEA.

V usage is TRBV5-8 and J usage is TRBJ1-2, with a possible D match to TRBD1 (5 bases). The V gene lost 0 bases and the J gene lost 3 bases, with 15 bases spanning the gap. The CDR3 runs to 16 residues. The germline V gene encodes CDR1 SGHTS and CDR2 YDEGEE. CDR3 coding DNA: TGTGCCAGCAGCTTGGGTTTCTCGGGGGGAGACTATGGCTACACCTTC. The encoded protein is CASSLGFSGGDYGYTF.

This chain connects TRBV10-3 to TRBJ2-1, with TRBD1 matching 9 bases. The CDR3 loop spans 15 amino acids. Germline CDR1 is ENHRY and CDR2 is SYGVKD. Unmatched junction bases numbered 9, after V lost 5 bases and J lost 7 bases. The CDR3 spells CAISPTGGSGNEQFF. CDR3 DNA sequence: TGTGCCATCAGTCCCACAGGGGGCAGTGGAAATGAGCAGTTCTTC.

The chain links TRBV4-1 to TRBJ2-7; 13 nucleotides align to TRBD2. Germline assignment: CDR1 MGHRA and CDR2 YSYEKL. This CDR3 contains 16 residues. The J segment lost 7 bases and the V segment lost 1 base, leaving 7 bases of the junction unmatched. As DNA, the CDR3 is TGCGCCAGCAGCCAAGTTGGACTAGCGGGAGCCCAGGAGCAGTACTTC. It encodes CASSQVGLAGAQEQYF.

V usage is TRBV27 and J usage is TRBJ2-7, with 8 nucleotides matching TRBD2. The ends lost 6 bases at V and 6 bases at J; junction bases unmatched: 16. The CDR3 runs to 16 residues. CDR1 and CDR2 (germline): MNHEY, SMNVEV (reference sequence). DNA of the CDR3: TGTGCCAGCAGATCCTTCAGCGGGAGAAATCGTTTCGAGCAGTACTTC. It yields the protein CASRSFSGRNRFEQYF.

This clone was recorded only once. The rearrangement links TRBV30 to TRBJ2-1; 10 positions agree with TRBD2. After removal of 4 bases from V and 8 bases from J, the junction contained 5 bases not matched to a gene. The CDR3 totals 13 residues. In germline, CDR1 is GTSNPN, CDR2 SVGIG (reference sequence). CDR3 residues: CAWTVAGGDEQFF. In DNA form, the CDR3 reads TGTGCCTGGACCGTAGCGGGAGGTGATGAGCAGTTCTTC.

In its sample, this clone was seen a few times. The genes are TRBV5-1 and TRBJ2-5, with D possibly TRBD1 on 5 matching bases. V shed 0 bases and J shed 2 bases, with 8 bases lying between them. CDR1 and CDR2 (germline): SGHRS, YFSETQ. CDR3 size: 14 residues. The CDR3 bases are TGCGCCAGCAGCTTGGTCCAGGGACAAGAGACCCAGTACTTC. Protein product: CASSLVQGQETQYF. Full variable domain (outside the CDR3, taken from reference TRBV5-1 and TRBJ2-5): KAGVTQTPRYLIKTRGQQVTLSCSPISGHRSVSWYQQTPGQGLQFLFEYFSETQRNKGNFPGRFSGRQFSNSRSEMNVSTLELGDSALYLCASSLVQGQETQYFGPGTRLLVL.

The chain uses TRBV3-1 (or the pseudogene TRBV3-2) and TRBJ2-3; 11 nucleotides line up with TRBD2. J was trimmed by 5 bases and V by 7 bases; bases with no gene match: 14. The CDR3 totals 17 residues. Germline CDR1 LGHDT, CDR2 YNNKEL (reference sequence). Here the CDR3 reads CASKLAGGPGGGDTQYF. CDR3 in DNA: TGTGCCAGCAAGCTAGCGGGAGGCCCTGGGGGGGGAGATACGCAGTATTTT.

The CDR3 sequence: CASSLTRRNEQFF. In DNA form, the CDR3 reads TGTGCCAGCAGTTTGACCCGGAGGAATGAGCAGTTCTTC. V usage is TRBV27 and J usage is TRBJ2-1; D is possibly TRBD2 (5 bases). The CDR3 covers 13 residues. V lost 3 bases and J 7 bases, leaving 10 bases between the germline ends. CDR1 and CDR2 from the germline V gene are MNHEY and SMNVEV (reference sequence).

The chain employs TRBV2 and TRBJ1-1; possibly TRBD1 for D (6 bases). V lost 4 bases and J lost 8, with 11 bases in between. The CDR3 length is 12 residues. Germline lookup yields CDR1 SNHLY and CDR2 FYNNEI. The CDR3 DNA is TGTGCCAGCAGTGGGCCAGGGACAGAAGCTTTCTTT. This translates into CASSGPGTEAFF.

The V and J genes are TRBV18 and TRBJ2-7; 8 nucleotides agree with TRBD1. The ends lost 6 bases at V and 7 bases at J; junction bases unmatched: 14. This CDR3 is built from 15 residues. Germline V gene data show CDR1 as KGHSH and CDR2 as LQKENI. For the CDR3, the DNA is TGTGCCAGCTCGTGGGACAGGTTGACGTCTTGGGAGCAGTACTTC. Protein sequence: CASSWDRLTSWEQYF.

This clone was recorded a few times. The chain recombines TRBV6-6 with TRBJ1-5, with D perhaps matching TRBD1 (6 bases). Per germline, CDR1 MNHNY and CDR2 SVGAGI (reference sequence). The length of the CDR3 is 15 residues. V was trimmed by 6 bases and J by 0 bases, leaving 12 bases between them. CDR3 amino acids: CASSSTGYSNQPQHF. As DNA, the CDR3 is TGTGCCAGCAGCTCAACAGGGTATAGCAATCAGCCCCAGCATTTT.

V gene TRBV7-9 combines with J gene TRBJ2-4; TRBD2 matches 8 bases. After removal of 5 bases from V and 5 bases from J, the junction contained 8 bases not matched to a gene. The CDR3 covers 15 residues. CDR1 and CDR2 (germline): SEHNR, FQNEAQ (reference sequence). The CDR3 coding sequence is TGTGCCAGCAGCGGTTCCGGGACTAGACAAAACATTCAGTACTTC. Translated, it gives CASSGSGTRQNIQYF.

This clone is judged medium-sized. J is TRBJ1-1 and V is TRBV19; D remains unclear. This CDR3 is built from 14 residues. Germline CDR1 LNHDA, CDR2 SQIVND (reference sequence). V was trimmed by 2 bases and J by 1 base, leaving 8 bases between them. CDR3 amino acids: CASSIRRGNTEAFF. The CDR3 region has the DNA TGTGCCAGTAGTATAAGGCGGGGGAACACTGAAGCTTTCTTT.